These T cell receptor beta chains were read from a single sample in a study of CD8+CD57+ T cells in acquired aplastic anemia. One entry per CDR3 protein, called by TCRdb with MiXCR from the reads. The sample lists 200,000 to 250,000 distinct CDR3 sequences; 30% to 35% were seen once. Sequencing input: sorted CD4+, CD8+, or CD8+CD57+ T cells (not recorded which) from PBMCs. These receptors originate from a human donor in good health, serving as a control. CDR3s include the opening cysteine and the closing phenylalanine or tryptophan. D genes are given only for firm matches. A clone size is listed for some rows: how often the clone was seen (once, few, many), or a class if it is expanded.

abundance,d_gene,v_gene,j_gene,CDR3nt,CDR3aa
many,.,TRBV29-1,TRBJ1-5,TGCAGCGTTGGCGGCTTCAATCAGCCCCAGCATTTT,CSVGGFNQPQHF
.,TRBD1,TRBV5-6,TRBJ1-1,TGTGCCAGCAGCTTAAGGACAGGGAGGGAAACTGAAGCTTTCTTT,CASSLRTGRETEAFF
many,TRBD1,TRBV2,TRBJ2-5,TGTGCCAGCCGTGGAGAGTCGCAGGGGGTACAGTACTTC,CASRGESQGVQYF
many,.,TRBV7-9,TRBJ1-1,TGTGCCAGCAGTTTGTGGTGGGACACTGAAGCTTTCTTT,CASSLWWDTEAFF
.,.,TRBV6-5,TRBJ1-4,TGTGCCAGCAGTCACGGGGGAACCAATGAAAAACTGTTTTTT,CASSHGGTNEKLFF
few,.,TRBV6-5,TRBJ1-1,TGTGCCAGCAGTTCAACTAAGTTGAACACTGAAGCTTTCTTT,CASSSTKLNTEAFF
few,.,TRBV20-1,TRBJ1-1,TGCAGTGCTATTGGGGGGGGCACTGAAGCTTTCTTT,CSAIGGGTEAFF
few,TRBD1,TRBV12-3/TRBV12-4,TRBJ1-1,TGTGCCAGCAGTCAGGACAGGGAGACGAACACTGAAGCTTTCTTT,CASSQDRETNTEAFF
.,.,TRBV5-1,TRBJ1-1,TGCGCCAGCAGCTACATTGGGTCCTTGGGCGAAGCTTTCTTT,CASSYIGSLGEAFF
many,.,TRBV20-1,TRBJ1-1,TGCAGTGCTAGAGATCGTCTCGGGGGGCGGACTGAAGCTTTCTTT,CSARDRLGGRTEAFF
.,.,TRBV12-3/TRBV12-4,TRBJ2-1,TGTGCCAGCAGTTTAGGGGACTCCTACAATGAGCAGTTCTTC,CASSLGDSYNEQFF
many,.,TRBV4-1,TRBJ1-6,TGCGCCAGCAGCCAAGCCCACAGCGGGAATAATTCACCCCTCCACTTT,CASSQAHSGNNSPLHF
few,TRBD1,TRBV2,TRBJ2-5,TGTGCCAGCAGTGACGGGCCAGGGGGACAAGAGACCCAGTACTTC,CASSDGPGGQETQYF
.,.,TRBV2,TRBJ1-5,TGTGCCAGCGCGCAGCTTTTTGGCAATCAGCCCCAGCATTTT,CASAQLFGNQPQHF
.,TRBD2,TRBV19,TRBJ2-3,TGTGCCAGTAGTATAGTTGCGGGGGGGCCGGGTACGCAGTATTTT,CASSIVAGGPGTQYF
once,TRBD2,TRBV7-7,TRBJ2-5,TGTGCCAGCAGCTTAGGGCGGGGGGCTCAAGAGACCCAGTACTTC,CASSLGRGAQETQYF
many,TRBD2,TRBV12-3/TRBV12-4,TRBJ2-7,TGTGCCAGCTTCCCGACTAGCGGGAGGGCCGGTGGGGCCTACGAGCAGTACTTC,CASFPTSGRAGGAYEQYF
many,TRBD1,TRBV7-2,TRBJ2-7,TGTGCCAGCAGCTTTACAGGGGATAGGAGCGAGCAGTACTTC,CASSFTGDRSEQYF
.,.,TRBV11-3,TRBJ2-7,TGTGCCAGCAGCTTAGATCCCAGAATAGGGGGCGAGCAGTACTTC,CASSLDPRIGGEQYF
.,.,TRBV2,TRBJ2-7,TGTGCCAGCTCACTTACGAGTCCAGGGAACACATACGAGCAGTACTTC,CASSLTSPGNTYEQYF
.,TRBD1,TRBV30,TRBJ1-2,TGTGCCTGGAGTGTACCCGGGACAGGAATCTATGGCTACACCTTC,CAWSVPGTGIYGYTF
many,.,TRBV6-1,TRBJ1-2,TGTGCCAGCAGCGAAGGCTATGGCTACACCTTC,CASSEGYGYTF
many,.,TRBV20-1,TRBJ2-1,TGCAGTGCTAGGTGGCCGTACAATGAGCAGTTCTTC,CSARWPYNEQFF
many,.,TRBV4-1,TRBJ1-5,TGCGCCAGCAGCCAAGCGTTCGGCAATCAGCCCCAGCATTTT,CASSQAFGNQPQHF
many,.,TRBV7-9,TRBJ2-1,TGTGCCAGCAGCGAGGCCACTCTCCGTCCCTCCTACAATGAGCAGTTCTTC,CASSEATLRPSYNEQFF
few,TRBD1,TRBV11-1,TRBJ2-1,TGTGCCAGCAGCTTAATAAGGGACAGGGCCTTGAATGAGCAGTTCTTC,CASSLIRDRALNEQFF
few,.,TRBV6-5,TRBJ1-1,TGTGCCAGCAGTTACAGGGGCCATGGGTACACTGAAGCTTTCTTT,CASSYRGHGYTEAFF
few,.,TRBV7-4,TRBJ2-7,TGTGCCAGCTCACCCCGAATGGACTCGGGGCACGAGCAGTACTTC,CASSPRMDSGHEQYF
many,TRBD1,TRBV20-1,TRBJ1-2,TGCAGTGCTAACGCAGGACAGGGCCTTTGGGACTATGGCTACACCTTC,CSANAGQGLWDYGYTF
few,.,TRBV6-2/TRBV6-3,TRBJ1-1,TGTGCCAGCAGCCGACACGAGAACCCACCGATTGAAGCTTTCTTT,CASSRHENPPIEAFF
few,.,TRBV5-1,TRBJ2-5,TGCGCCAGCAGCTTGGCCGTGCGGGACGGCCAAGAGACCCAGTACTTC,CASSLAVRDGQETQYF
many,TRBD1,TRBV19,TRBJ2-7,TGTGCCAGTGCCTCGGGACAGGCTAACCACGAGCAGTACTTC,CASASGQANHEQYF
few,.,TRBV5-1,TRBJ2-3,TGCGCCAGCAGCTTTCAAGGAGATACGCAGTATTTT,CASSFQGDTQYF
many,.,TRBV5-4,TRBJ2-1,TGTGCCAGCAGGGGACTCGCGGGGAATGAGCAGTTCTTC,CASRGLAGNEQFF
few,.,TRBV7-3,TRBJ1-5,TGTGCCAGCAGCCCCGGTGAAGGGCCCCAGCATTTT,CASSPGEGPQHF
many,.,TRBV15,TRBJ2-6,TGTGCCACCAGCAGAGGGGTCGTGCAATCTGGGGCCAACGTCCTGACTTTC,CATSRGVVQSGANVLTF
many,.,TRBV19,TRBJ1-1,TGTGCCAGTAGTATTCGCGCGGGTCTAAACACTGAAGCTTTCTTT,CASSIRAGLNTEAFF
.,.,TRBV19,TRBJ2-3,TGTGCCAGTAGTGGTCCAGGGCGGGGCACAGATACGCAGTATTTT,CASSGPGRGTDTQYF
.,TRBD1,TRBV10-2,TRBJ1-3,TGCGCCAGCAGTGAGCAGGGGGCAGGAGGAAACACCATATATTTT,CASSEQGAGGNTIYF
few,.,TRBV6-1,TRBJ1-3,TGTGCCAGCAGAGCCCAGGGACCTGGAAACACCATATATTTT,CASRAQGPGNTIYF
.,TRBD1,TRBV29-1,TRBJ1-2,TGCAGCGTTCCCCCGGGACAGGGCCTTAACTATGGCTACACCTTC,CSVPPGQGLNYGYTF
many,TRBD1,TRBV19,TRBJ1-2,TGTGCCACCCATTCCCCATTCGGGACAGGGAGTTCCTACTATGGCTACACCTTC,CATHSPFGTGSSYYGYTF
.,.,TRBV15,TRBJ1-5,TGTGCCACCAGCAATCAAGGGGTAAGATCCAATCAGCCCCAGCATTTT,CATSNQGVRSNQPQHF
many,.,TRBV9,TRBJ1-5,TGTGCCAGCCCCAGGGGAAGCAATCAGCCCCAGCATTTT,CASPRGSNQPQHF
many,.,TRBV4-1,TRBJ2-2,TGCGCCAGCAGCCAGCGGGAGAACACCGGGGAGCTGTTTTTT,CASSQRENTGELFF
.,TRBD1,TRBV25-1,TRBJ2-1,TGTGCCAGCAGTGACTGGACAGGGGGGGGTTCCTACAATGAGCAGTTCTTC,CASSDWTGGGSYNEQFF
.,TRBD1,TRBV10-2,TRBJ1-1,TGCGCCAGCAGTGAGTCACGGGGTCGGGCAGGGGGGGAAGCTTTCTTT,CASSESRGRAGGEAFF
many,.,TRBV19,TRBJ1-5,TGTGCCAGTAGTACCCTGGGGCCCCAGCATTTT,CASSTLGPQHF
few,.,TRBV2,TRBJ1-3,TGTGCCAGCAGTGACAGGGGATGGGGAAACACCATATATTTT,CASSDRGWGNTIYF
.,TRBD1,TRBV19,TRBJ1-5,TGTGCCAGTAGTTGGAACAGGGGCAGGCCCCAGCATTTT,CASSWNRGRPQHF
many,TRBD1,TRBV3-1,TRBJ2-7,TGTGCCAGCAGCCCCCGACAGGGGGTCGACGAGCAGTACTTC,CASSPRQGVDEQYF
.,.,TRBV7-7,TRBJ2-5,TGTGCCAGTAGTACCCGGTCCGAAGGGGAGACCCAGTACTTC,CASSTRSEGETQYF
.,.,TRBV7-8,TRBJ2-1,TGTGCCAGCAGCTTAGCCTGCCGAGGAAATGAGCAGTTCTTC,CASSLACRGNEQFF
.,.,TRBV5-1,TRBJ2-1,TGCGCCAGCAGCAAACTGCCGGACAGTCTTCCCTCTGGGCAGTTCTTC,CASSKLPDSLPSGQFF
many,TRBD2,TRBV5-1,TRBJ2-1,TGCGCCAGCAGCACTCGACTAGCGAGTTCCCATGAGCAGTTCTTC,CASSTRLASSHEQFF
few,.,TRBV6-1,TRBJ2-1,TGTGCCAGCACCCTAAGGGGGATCCCTGGGGAGCAGTTCTTC,CASTLRGIPGEQFF
once,.,TRBV4-2,TRBJ2-1,TGTGCCAGCAGCCGAGGAGGGCAGTACAATGAGCAGTTCTTC,CASSRGGQYNEQFF
.,.,TRBV9,TRBJ1-1,TGTGCCAGCAGCGTAGGTGATGCAGGCGCTTTCTTT,CASSVGDAGAFF
few,TRBD1,TRBV29-1,TRBJ1-2,TGCAGCGTTGTCAGGCAGGGGGAGGCTAACTATGGCTACACCTTC,CSVVRQGEANYGYTF